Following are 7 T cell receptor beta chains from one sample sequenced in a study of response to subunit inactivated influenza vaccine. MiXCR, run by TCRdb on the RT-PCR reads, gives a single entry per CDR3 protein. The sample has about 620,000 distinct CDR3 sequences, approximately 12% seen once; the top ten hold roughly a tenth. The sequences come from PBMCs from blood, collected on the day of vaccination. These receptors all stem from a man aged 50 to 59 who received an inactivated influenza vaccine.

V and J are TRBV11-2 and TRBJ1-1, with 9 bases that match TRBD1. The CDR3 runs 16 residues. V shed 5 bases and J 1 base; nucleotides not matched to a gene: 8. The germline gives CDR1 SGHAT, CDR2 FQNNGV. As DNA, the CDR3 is TGTGCCAGCAGCGAGCTAACGACAGGGGGGAACACTGAAGCTTTCTTT. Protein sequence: CASSELTTGGNTEAFF.

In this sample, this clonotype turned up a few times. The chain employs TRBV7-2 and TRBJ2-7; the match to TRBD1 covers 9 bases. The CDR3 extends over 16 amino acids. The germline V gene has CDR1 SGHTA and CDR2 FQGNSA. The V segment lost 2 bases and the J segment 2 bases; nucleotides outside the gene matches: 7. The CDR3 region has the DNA TGTGCCAGCAGCTTACCCGACAGGGGGGTCCCCTACGAGCAGTACTTC. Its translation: CASSLPDRGVPYEQYF. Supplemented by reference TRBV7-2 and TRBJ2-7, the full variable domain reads GAGVSQSPSNKVTEKGKDVELRCDPISGHTALYWYRQSLGQGLEFLIYFQGNSAPDKSGLPSDRFSAERTGGSVSTLTIQRTQQEDSAVYLCASSLPDRGVPYEQYFGPGTRLTVT.

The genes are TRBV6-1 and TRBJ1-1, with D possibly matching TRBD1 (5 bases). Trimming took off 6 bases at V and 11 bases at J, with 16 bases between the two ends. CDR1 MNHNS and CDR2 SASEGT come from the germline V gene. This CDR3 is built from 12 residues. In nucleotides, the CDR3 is TGTGCCAGCAGGGATAATCAGGGTTGGGCTTTCTTT. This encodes CASRDNQGWAFF.

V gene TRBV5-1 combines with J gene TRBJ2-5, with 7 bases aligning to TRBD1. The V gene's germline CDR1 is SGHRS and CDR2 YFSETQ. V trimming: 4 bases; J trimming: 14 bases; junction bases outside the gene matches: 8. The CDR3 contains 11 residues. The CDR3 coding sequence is TGCGCCAGCAGCCTCGACAGGGAAACATACTTC. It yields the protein CASSLDRETYF.

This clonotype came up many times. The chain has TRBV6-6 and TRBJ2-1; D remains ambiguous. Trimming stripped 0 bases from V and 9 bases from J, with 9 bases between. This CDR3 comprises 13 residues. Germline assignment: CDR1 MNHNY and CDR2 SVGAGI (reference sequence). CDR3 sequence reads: CASSYSRGPEQFF. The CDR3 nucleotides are TGTGCCAGCAGTTACTCCAGAGGACCTGAGCAGTTCTTC.

In DNA, the CDR3 is TGCAGCGTTCCGGGGGGACTAGCGGGGGGACAAGATACGCAGTATTTT. The encoded protein is CSVPGGLAGGQDTQYF. J is TRBJ2-3 and V is TRBV29-1, with 15 bases identical to TRBD2. The germline gives CDR1 SQVTM, CDR2 ANQGSEA. The CDR3 is 16 amino acids. J lost 5 bases, V lost 5 bases, and 8 bases had no gene match.

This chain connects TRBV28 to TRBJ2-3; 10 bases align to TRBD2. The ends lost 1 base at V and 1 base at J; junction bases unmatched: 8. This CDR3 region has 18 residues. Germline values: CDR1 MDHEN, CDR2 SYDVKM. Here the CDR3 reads CASSLLGLAGARTDTQYF. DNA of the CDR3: TGTGCCAGCAGTTTATTGGGGCTAGCGGGGGCCCGCACAGATACGCAGTATTTT.